Each of the 12 T cell receptor beta chains below was sequenced from the same sample in a study of CD8+ T cells in alopecia areata. Sequencing used cDNA as its template, made by extracting RNA and reverse transcribing it. Sequencing was performed with immunoSEQ multiplex PCR; in TCRdb, only in-frame clones are kept and a portion is missing. The table has 150,000 to 200,000 clones, approximately 59% seen once. Here the sequenced sample was CD4+ T cells sorted from blood, taken at week 0. The receptors derive from a human donor with alopecia areata.

V usage is TRBV29-1 and J usage is TRBJ1-2; D uncertain. V was cut by 4 bases and J by 6 bases, with 15 bases left in between. The CDR3 contains 13 residues. In germline, CDR1 is SQVTM, CDR2 ANQGSEA. Here the CDR3 reads CSVGQNPGDGYTF. The CDR3 DNA reads TGCAGCGTTGGGCAGAATCCTGGTGATGGCTACACCTTC.

The chain carries TRBV29-1 and TRBJ1-2, with no clear D. The CDR3 runs 14 residues. Germline V gives CDR1 SQVTM, CDR2 ANQGSEA. The V and J ends lost 1 base and 4 bases respectively, with 13 bases between them. The CDR3 DNA sequence: TGCAGCGTTGAAGGGGCAGAGGTGGGCTATGGCTACACCTTC. Translating gives CSVEGAEVGYGYTF. Full variable domain (outside the CDR3, taken from reference TRBV29-1 and TRBJ1-2): SAVISQKPSRDICQRGTSLTIQCQVDSQVTMMFWYRQQPGQSLTLIATANQGSEATYESGFVIDKFPISRPNLTFSTLTVSNMSPEDSSIYLCSVEGAEVGYGYTFGSGTRLTVV.

This sequence joins TRBV4-2 and TRBJ2-3, with TRBD2 identical over 11 bases. V lost 0 bases, J lost 11 bases, and 10 bases stayed unmatched. The germline V gene has CDR1 LGHNA and CDR2 YNFKEQ. The CDR3 length is 16 residues. The CDR3, as DNA: TGTGCCAGCAGCCAAGATAGCGCTAGCGGGGGGAGTATGCAGTATTTT. As protein: CASSQDSASGGSMQYF.

The V and J genes are TRBV2 and TRBJ2-7; D call uncertain. Germline V lookup: CDR1 SNHLY, CDR2 FYNNEI. This CDR3 is built from 11 residues. V lost 8 bases and J 0 bases, leaving 5 bases between the germline ends. CDR3 sequence: CASGFSYEQYF. The CDR3 nucleotides read TGTGCCAGCGGGTTCTCCTACGAGCAGTACTTC.

This chain joins TRBV30 and TRBJ2-5; possible D gene TRBD1, 7 bases. CDR1 and CDR2 from the germline V gene are GTSNPN and SVGIG (reference sequence). V lost 6 bases to trimming and J lost 3 bases, with 17 bases between them. The length of the CDR3 is 14 residues. The CDR3 loop reads CACPAAGGKETQYF. The CDR3 region has the DNA TGTGCCTGTCCCGCCGCAGGGGGGAAAGAGACCCAGTACTTC.

This clone was detected ten times or more. This specimen includes other DNA sequences encoding the same CDR3. The chain employs TRBV5-1 and TRBJ2-5; D uncertain. CDR1 SGHRS and CDR2 YFSETQ come from the germline V gene. This CDR3 is built from 11 residues. V was clipped by 5 bases and J by 5 bases, with 7 bases between them. For the CDR3, the DNA is TGCGCCAGCAGAGGAGAGGAGACCCAGTACTTC. It yields the protein CASRGEETQYF.

The chain combines TRBV30 with TRBJ1-4; D is uncertain. Germline CDR1 is GTSNPN and CDR2 is SVGIG (reference sequence). This CDR3 has 16 residues. V lost 0 bases and J lost 3, with 14 bases in between. The CDR3 DNA sequence: TGTGCCTGGAGTGTAGGACTCCTGGAGGCTAATGAAAAACTGTTTTTT. This encodes CAWSVGLLEANEKLFF. The full variable domain, in which reference TRBV30 and TRBJ1-4 provide the parts outside the CDR3, is SQTIHQWPATLVQPVGSPLSLECTVEGTSNPNLYWYRQAAGRGLQLLFYSVGIGQISSEVPQNLSASRPQDRQFILSSKKLLLSDSGFYLCAWSVGLLEANEKLFFGSGTQLSVL.

The chain recombines TRBV5-1 with TRBJ1-6; D gene ambiguous. The CDR3 covers 13 residues. Germline V gene sequence: CDR1 SGHRS, CDR2 YFSETQ. Trimming left V 0 bases short and J 8 bases short, with 6 bases between. The CDR3, as DNA: TGCGCCAGCAGCTTGGGAGGTGATTCACCCCTCCACTTT. Translating gives CASSLGGDSPLHF.

This clone appeared many times. As DNA, the CDR3 is TGCGCCAGCAGCCAAGATCCCCCCGACGAGCAGTACTTC. Translation: CASSQDPPDEQYF. V usage is TRBV4-1 and J usage is TRBJ2-7, with D uncertain. Trimming left V 0 bases short and J 5 bases short, with 8 bases between. This CDR3 is built from 13 residues. Germline assignment: CDR1 MGHRA and CDR2 YSYEKL.

The rearrangement joins TRBV2 to TRBJ2-7; D might be TRBD2 (5 bases). The CDR3 extends over 11 amino acids. Trimming removed 4 bases at V and 7 bases at J, with 8 bases between. Germline V gene sequence: CDR1 SNHLY, CDR2 FYNNEI. CDR3 loop: CASSGPGEQYF. The DNA for the CDR3 is TGTGCCAGCAGTGGGCCGGGGGAGCAGTACTTC.

This chain uses TRBV4-1 with TRBJ1-1; D uncertain. Between the trimmed V and J ends, which lost 4 bases and 0 bases, there was a span of 12 bases. In germline, CDR1 is MGHRA, CDR2 YSYEKL. The CDR3 has 15 residues. The CDR3 here is CASSLSTLVNTEAFF. The CDR3 region has the DNA TGCGCCAGCAGCCTCTCGACACTCGTGAACACTGAAGCTTTCTTT.

This clone has more than one count but fewer than ten. This chain uses TRBV5-1 with TRBJ1-1; no clear D gene. Trimming stripped 3 bases from V and 2 bases from J, with 8 bases between. Germline values: CDR1 SGHRS, CDR2 YFSETQ. This CDR3 contains 13 residues. Here the CDR3 reads CASSSRGNTEAFF. CDR3 DNA: TGCGCCAGCAGCTCTCGGGGAAACACTGAAGCTTTCTTT.